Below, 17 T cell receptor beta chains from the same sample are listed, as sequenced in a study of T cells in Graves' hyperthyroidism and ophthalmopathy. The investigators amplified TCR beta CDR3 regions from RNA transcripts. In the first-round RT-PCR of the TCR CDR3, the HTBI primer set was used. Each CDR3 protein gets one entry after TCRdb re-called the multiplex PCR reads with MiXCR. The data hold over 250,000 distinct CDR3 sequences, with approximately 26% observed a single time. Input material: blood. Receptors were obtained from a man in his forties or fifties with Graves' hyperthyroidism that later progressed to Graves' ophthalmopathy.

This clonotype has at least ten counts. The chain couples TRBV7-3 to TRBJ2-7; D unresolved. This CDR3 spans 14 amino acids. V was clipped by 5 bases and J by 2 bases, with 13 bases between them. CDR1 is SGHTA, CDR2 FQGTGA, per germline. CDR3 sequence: CASSLGGVPYEQYF. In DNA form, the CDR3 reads TGTGCCAGCAGCCTCGGTGGGGTCCCCTACGAGCAGTACTTC.

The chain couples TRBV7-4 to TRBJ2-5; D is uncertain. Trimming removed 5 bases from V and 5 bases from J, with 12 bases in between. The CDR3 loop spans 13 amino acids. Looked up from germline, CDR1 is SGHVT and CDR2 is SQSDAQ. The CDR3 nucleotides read TGTGCCAGCAGCGTATCGGGCTGGGAGACCCAGTACTTC. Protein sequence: CASSVSGWETQYF.

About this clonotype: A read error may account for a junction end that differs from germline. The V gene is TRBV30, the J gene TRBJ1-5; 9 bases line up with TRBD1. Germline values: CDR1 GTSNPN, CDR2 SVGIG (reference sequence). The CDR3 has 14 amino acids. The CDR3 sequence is CAWSTDRGSEPQHF. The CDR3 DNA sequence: TGTGCCTGGAGTACGGACAGGGGCTCCGAGCCACAGCATTTT. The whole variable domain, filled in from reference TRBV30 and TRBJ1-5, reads SQTIHQWPATLVQPVGSPLSLECTVEGTSNPNLYWYRQAAGRGLQLLFYSVGIGQISSEVPQNLSASRPQDRQFILSSKKLLLSDSGFYLCAWSTDRGSEPQHFGDGTRLSIL.

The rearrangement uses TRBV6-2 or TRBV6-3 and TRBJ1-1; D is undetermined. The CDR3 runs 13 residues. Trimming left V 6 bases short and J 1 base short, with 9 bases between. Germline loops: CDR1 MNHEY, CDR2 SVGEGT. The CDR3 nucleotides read TGTGCCAGCAGACAAACACGGAACACTGAAGCTTTCTTT. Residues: CASRQTRNTEAFF.

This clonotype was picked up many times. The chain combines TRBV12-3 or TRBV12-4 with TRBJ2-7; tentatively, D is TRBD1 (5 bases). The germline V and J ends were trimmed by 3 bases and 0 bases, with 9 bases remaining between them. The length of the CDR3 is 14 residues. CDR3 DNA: TGTGCCAGCAGTTTGGGGCCAGACTCCTACGAGCAGTACTTC. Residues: CASSLGPDSYEQYF.

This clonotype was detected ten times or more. The CDR3 DNA is TGTGCCAGCAGGGCGGTCAGGACAGGGTCCCGTCAGCCCCAGCATTTT. Its translation is CASRAVRTGSRQPQHF. The V and J genes are TRBV12-3 or TRBV12-4 and TRBJ1-5; 8 bases match TRBD1. The CDR3 has 16 residues. Trimming took 6 bases from V and 6 from J; bases not matched to a gene: 13.

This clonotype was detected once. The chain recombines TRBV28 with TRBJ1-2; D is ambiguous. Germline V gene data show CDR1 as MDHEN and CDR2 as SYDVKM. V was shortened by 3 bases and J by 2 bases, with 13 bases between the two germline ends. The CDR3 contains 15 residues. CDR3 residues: CASSLEGSTNYGYTF. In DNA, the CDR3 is TGTGCCAGCAGTTTGGAGGGCAGTACGAACTATGGCTACACCTTC.

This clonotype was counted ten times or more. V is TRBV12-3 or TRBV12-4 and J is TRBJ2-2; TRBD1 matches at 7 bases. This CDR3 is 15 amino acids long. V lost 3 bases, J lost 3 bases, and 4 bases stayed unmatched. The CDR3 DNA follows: TGTGCCAGCAGTTTCGACAGGGCCGACACCGGGGAGCTGTTTTTT. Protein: CASSFDRADTGELFF.

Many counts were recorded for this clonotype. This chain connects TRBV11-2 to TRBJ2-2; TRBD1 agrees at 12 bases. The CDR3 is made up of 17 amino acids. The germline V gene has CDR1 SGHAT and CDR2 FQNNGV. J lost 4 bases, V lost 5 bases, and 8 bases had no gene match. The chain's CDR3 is CASSPGGQGARTGELFF. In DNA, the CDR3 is TGTGCCAGCAGCCCAGGGGGACAGGGGGCTCGCACCGGGGAGCTGTTTTTT.

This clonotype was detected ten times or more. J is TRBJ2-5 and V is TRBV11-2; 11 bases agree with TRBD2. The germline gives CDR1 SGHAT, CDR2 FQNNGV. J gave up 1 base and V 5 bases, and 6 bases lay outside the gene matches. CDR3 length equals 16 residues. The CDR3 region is CASSPRLAGFQETQYF. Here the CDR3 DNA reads TGTGCCAGCAGCCCGAGACTAGCGGGATTCCAAGAGACCCAGTACTTC.

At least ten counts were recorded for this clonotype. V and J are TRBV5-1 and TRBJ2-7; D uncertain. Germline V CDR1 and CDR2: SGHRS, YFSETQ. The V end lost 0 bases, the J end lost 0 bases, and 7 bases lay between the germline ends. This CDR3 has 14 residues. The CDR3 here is CASSLEVDSYEQYF. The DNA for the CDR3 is TGCGCCAGCAGCTTGGAAGTCGACTCCTACGAGCAGTACTTC.

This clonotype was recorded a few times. The DNA of the CDR3 is TGTGCCAGCAGCCGGAAAGGGAGCTCTGGAAACACCATATATTTT. Amino acid sequence: CASSRKGSSGNTIYF. The chain recombines TRBV7-2 with TRBJ1-3; no clear D gene. This CDR3 is 15 amino acids long. Between the trimmed V and J ends, which lost 5 bases and 0 bases, there was a span of 11 bases. CDR1 is SGHTA and CDR2 is FQGNSA in the germline V gene.

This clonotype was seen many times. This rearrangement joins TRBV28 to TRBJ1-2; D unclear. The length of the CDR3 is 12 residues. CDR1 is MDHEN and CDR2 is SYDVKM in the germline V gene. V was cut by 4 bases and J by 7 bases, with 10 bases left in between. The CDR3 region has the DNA TGTGCCAGCAGTTCATCAGGAGTTGGCTACACCTTC. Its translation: CASSSSGVGYTF.

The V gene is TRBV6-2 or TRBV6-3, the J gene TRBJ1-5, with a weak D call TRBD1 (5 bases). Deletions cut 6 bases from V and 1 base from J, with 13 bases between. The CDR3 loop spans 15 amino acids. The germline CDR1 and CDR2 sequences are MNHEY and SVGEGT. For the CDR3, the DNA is TGTGCCAGCAGACAGGCATACGTGAGCAATCAGCCCCAGCATTTT. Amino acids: CASRQAYVSNQPQHF.

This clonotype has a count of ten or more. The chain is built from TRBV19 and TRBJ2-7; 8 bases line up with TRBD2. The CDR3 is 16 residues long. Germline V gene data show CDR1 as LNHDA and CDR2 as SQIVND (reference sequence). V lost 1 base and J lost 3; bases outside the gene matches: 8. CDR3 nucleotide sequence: TGTGCCAGTAGTATAGGGAGCGGGAGTGTTGGCTACGAGCAGTACTTC. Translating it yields CASSIGSGSVGYEQYF.

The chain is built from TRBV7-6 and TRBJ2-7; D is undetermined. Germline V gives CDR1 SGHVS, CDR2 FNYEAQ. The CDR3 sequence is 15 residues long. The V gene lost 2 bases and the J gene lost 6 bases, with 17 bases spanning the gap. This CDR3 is CASSLNPDGSTEQYF. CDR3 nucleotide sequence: TGTGCCAGCAGCTTAAACCCGGACGGATCTACCGAGCAGTACTTC.

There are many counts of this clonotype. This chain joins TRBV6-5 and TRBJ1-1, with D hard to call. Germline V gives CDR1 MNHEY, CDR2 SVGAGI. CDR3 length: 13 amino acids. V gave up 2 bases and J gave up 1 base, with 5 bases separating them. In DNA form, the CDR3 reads TGTGCCAGCAGTTACCGGCAGAACACTGAAGCTTTCTTT. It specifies CASSYRQNTEAFF.